This is a list of T cell receptor beta chains from one sample in a study of blood T cell repertoires in COVID-19. TCRdb keeps only in-frame clones here, not all; method: immunoSEQ multiplex PCR. The data hold more than 300,000 clones, with approximately 90% observed a single time. The sample comprised PBMCs or T cells enriched from blood (not recorded which). The receptors derive from a woman between 25 and 40 years old who had been exposed to COVID-19. CDR3s include the opening cysteine and the closing phenylalanine or tryptophan. D genes are given only for firm matches. Expanded clones are given a class, and other clones once, few, many or no size at all.

j_call: TRBJ1-6; d_call: NA; v_call: TRBV13; clone_size: NA; cdr3_aa: CASSLNRAGSPLHF; cdr3_nt: TGTGCCAGCAGCTTAAACAGGGCCGGTTCACCCCTCCACTTT
j_call: TRBJ2-2; d_call: NA; v_call: TRBV5-1; clone_size: NA; cdr3_aa: CASNRETNTGELFF; cdr3_nt: TGCGCCAGCAATAGAGAAACGAACACCGGGGAGCTGTTTTTT
j_call: TRBJ1-4; d_call: TRBD1; v_call: TRBV7-2; clone_size: once; cdr3_aa: CASSLVGQWGMKLFF; cdr3_nt: TGTGCCAGCAGCTTAGTGGGACAGTGGGGTATGAAACTGTTTTTT
j_call: TRBJ2-7; d_call: TRBD1; v_call: TRBV11-2; clone_size: NA; cdr3_aa: CASSQGGQGTSYEQYF; cdr3_nt: TGTGCCAGCAGCCAGGGGGGACAGGGGACCTCCTACGAGCAGTACTTC
j_call: TRBJ2-7; d_call: TRBD1; v_call: TRBV7-2; clone_size: few; cdr3_aa: CASSLDRGPYEQYF; cdr3_nt: TGTGCCAGCAGCTTAGACAGGGGGCCTTACGAGCAGTACTTC
j_call: TRBJ2-5; d_call: NA; v_call: TRBV12-5; clone_size: NA; cdr3_aa: CASGFGGQETQYF; cdr3_nt: TGTGCTAGTGGTTTCGGGGGCCAAGAGACCCAGTACTTC
j_call: TRBJ1-1; d_call: NA; v_call: TRBV6-5; clone_size: NA; cdr3_aa: CASSSGTKNTEAFF; cdr3_nt: TGTGCCAGCAGTTCCGGGACAAAGAACACTGAAGCTTTCTTT
j_call: TRBJ2-3; d_call: NA; v_call: TRBV7-9; clone_size: NA; cdr3_aa: CASSLGGLPDTQYF; cdr3_nt: TGTGCCAGCAGCTTAGGCGGACTCCCGGATACGCAGTATTTT
j_call: TRBJ2-7; d_call: TRBD1; v_call: TRBV7-9; clone_size: once; cdr3_aa: CASIEQGRSYEQYF; cdr3_nt: TGTGCCAGCATCGAACAGGGGCGCTCCTACGAGCAGTACTTC
j_call: TRBJ1-2; d_call: TRBD1; v_call: TRBV4-3; clone_size: NA; cdr3_aa: CASSQVETGHQYGYTF; cdr3_nt: TGCGCCAGCAGCCAAGTGGAGACAGGGCACCAGTATGGCTACACCTTC
j_call: TRBJ2-7; d_call: NA; v_call: TRBV19; clone_size: NA; cdr3_aa: CASSIGRGGYEQYF; cdr3_nt: TGTGCCAGTAGTATCGGCAGGGGCGGCTACGAGCAGTACTTC
j_call: TRBJ2-1; d_call: TRBD1; v_call: TRBV4-2; clone_size: NA; cdr3_aa: CASSQGTGGAEQFF; cdr3_nt: TGTGCCAGCAGCCAAGGGACAGGGGGCGCGGAGCAGTTCTTC
j_call: TRBJ1-3; d_call: TRBD1; v_call: TRBV2; clone_size: NA; cdr3_aa: CASSRDRGSGNTIYF; cdr3_nt: TGTGCCAGCAGTAGGGACAGGGGCTCTGGAAACACCATATATTTT
j_call: TRBJ1-1; d_call: NA; v_call: TRBV5-6; clone_size: NA; cdr3_aa: CASSLEGRVRTEAFF; cdr3_nt: TGTGCCAGCAGCTTGGAGGGCAGGGTACGGACTGAAGCTTTCTTT
j_call: TRBJ1-1; d_call: NA; v_call: TRBV7-9; clone_size: NA; cdr3_aa: CASSYRQEPFEAFF; cdr3_nt: TGTGCCAGCAGTTATCGACAGGAACCCTTTGAAGCTTTCTTT
j_call: TRBJ1-5; d_call: NA; v_call: TRBV28; clone_size: once; cdr3_aa: CASSLETPLGQPQHF; cdr3_nt: TGTGCCAGCAGTTTAGAGACTCCTCTTGGTCAGCCCCAGCATTTT
j_call: TRBJ1-2; d_call: NA; v_call: TRBV3-1/TRBV3-2; clone_size: NA; cdr3_aa: CASSRGGPNYGYTF; cdr3_nt: TGTGCCAGCAGCCGCGGGGGCCCTAACTATGGCTACACCTTC
j_call: TRBJ1-4; d_call: NA; v_call: TRBV7-9; clone_size: NA; cdr3_aa: CASSLGNGVWEKLFF; cdr3_nt: TGTGCCAGCAGCTTAGGGAACGGGGTGTGGGAAAAACTGTTTTTT
j_call: TRBJ2-2; d_call: NA; v_call: TRBV2; clone_size: once; cdr3_aa: CASRTSTENTGELFF; cdr3_nt: TGTGCCAGCCGAACTTCGACAGAGAACACCGGGGAGCTGTTTTTT
j_call: TRBJ2-6; d_call: NA; v_call: TRBV5-6; clone_size: NA; cdr3_aa: CASTPDTRVSSGANVLTF; cdr3_nt: TGTGCCAGCACCCCGGACACACGCGTTTCCTCTGGGGCCAACGTCCTGACTTTC
j_call: TRBJ1-2; d_call: NA; v_call: TRBV6-5; clone_size: NA; cdr3_aa: CASQQGMRGYTF; cdr3_nt: TGTGCCAGCCAACAGGGTATGCGGGGCTACACCTTC
j_call: TRBJ2-3; d_call: TRBD2; v_call: TRBV4-1; clone_size: NA; cdr3_aa: CASSQDMSTSGGMTDTQYF; cdr3_nt: TGCGCCAGCAGCCAAGATATGTCAACTAGCGGGGGGATGACAGATACGCAGTATTTT
j_call: TRBJ2-7; d_call: NA; v_call: TRBV5-1; clone_size: NA; cdr3_aa: CASSLYGTLSYEQYF; cdr3_nt: TGCGCCAGCAGCTTGTACGGGACACTCTCCTACGAGCAGTACTTC
j_call: TRBJ2-5; d_call: NA; v_call: TRBV7-2; clone_size: NA; cdr3_aa: CASSLMNRAETQYF; cdr3_nt: TGTGCCAGCAGCTTAATGAACAGGGCGGAGACCCAGTACTTC
j_call: TRBJ1-1; d_call: NA; v_call: TRBV30; clone_size: NA; cdr3_aa: CAWSVDSGEAFF; cdr3_nt: TGTGCCTGGAGTGTCGACTCCGGTGAAGCTTTCTTT
j_call: TRBJ1-4; d_call: TRBD1; v_call: TRBV7-6; clone_size: NA; cdr3_aa: CASSFAGGSEKLFF; cdr3_nt: TGTGCCAGCAGCTTTGCAGGGGGCTCAGAAAAACTGTTTTTT
j_call: TRBJ1-1; d_call: TRBD1; v_call: TRBV5-5; clone_size: NA; cdr3_aa: CASSFWGQAAEAFF; cdr3_nt: TGTGCCAGCAGCTTTTGGGGACAGGCGGCTGAAGCTTTCTTT
j_call: TRBJ2-2; d_call: NA; v_call: TRBV7-6; clone_size: NA; cdr3_aa: CASSIRPLDETMGHGELFF; cdr3_nt: TGTGCCAGCAGCATACGACCTCTTGATGAGACAATGGGTCACGGGGAGCTGTTTTTT
j_call: TRBJ2-2; d_call: NA; v_call: TRBV5-4; clone_size: few; cdr3_aa: CASSLFTNTGELFF; cdr3_nt: TGTGCCAGCAGCTTGTTCACGAACACCGGGGAGCTGTTTTTT
j_call: TRBJ2-7; d_call: TRBD1; v_call: TRBV5-4; clone_size: NA; cdr3_aa: CASSPTGANPYEQYF; cdr3_nt: TGTGCCAGCAGCCCAACAGGGGCAAACCCCTACGAGCAGTACTTC
j_call: TRBJ2-5; d_call: NA; v_call: TRBV4-1; clone_size: NA; cdr3_aa: CASSQGTFQETQYF; cdr3_nt: TGCGCCAGCAGCCAAGGGACTTTTCAAGAGACCCAGTACTTC